The 22 T cell receptor beta chains below come from one sample, sequenced in a study of blood T cell repertoires in COVID-19. Data came from immunoSEQ multiplex PCR; TCRdb stores just in-frame clones and leaves some out. The table lists about 200,000 clones, 75% to 90% of them singletons. Sequenced: PBMCs or T cells enriched from blood (not recorded which). These receptors were collected from a woman in her thirties who had been exposed to COVID-19.

The J gene is TRBJ2-3, the V gene TRBV6-4; 12 nucleotides line up with TRBD2. After removal of 5 bases from V and 4 bases from J, the junction contained 4 bases not matched to a gene. This CDR3 is built from 15 residues. Per the germline V gene, CDR1 is MRHNA and CDR2 is SNTAGT. As DNA, the CDR3 is TGTGCCAGCAGTCCTAGCGGGGGGGCCGCAGATACGCAGTATTTT. Translated: CASSPSGGAADTQYF.

This clone was counted once. The chain links TRBV24-1 to TRBJ2-3; D remains ambiguous. This CDR3 is 13 amino acids long. The ends were cut back, 3 bases at V and 6 bases at J, with 9 bases in the middle. CDR1 KGHDR and CDR2 SFDVKD come from the germline V gene. The CDR3 sequence is CATSDGPRDTQYF. CDR3 DNA: TGTGCCACCAGTGATGGGCCCCGGGATACGCAGTATTTT.

The CDR3: CASSLSRQGSSPLHF. The CDR3 DNA is TGTGCCAGCAGTTTATCGAGACAGGGGAGTTCACCCCTCCACTTT. V is TRBV27 and J is TRBJ1-6, with 8 bases matching TRBD1. This CDR3 is built from 15 residues. Germline values: CDR1 MNHEY, CDR2 SMNVEV (reference sequence). Trimming removed 0 bases from V and 9 bases from J; junction bases left unmatched: 4.

This clone was recorded once. The V gene is TRBV21-1, the J gene TRBJ2-1; TRBD2, the table's D call, was not compared with the DNA. TRBV21-1 is noted as a pseudogene. CDR3 length equals 17 residues. This CDR3 is CASSKATGESSYNEQFF. The CDR3 region has the DNA TGTGCCAGCAGCAAAGCAACGGGAGAGAGCTCCTACAATGAGCAGTTCTTC.

This chain uses TRBV11-2 with TRBJ2-7, with a tentative D call TRBD1 (5 bases). Deletions cut 5 bases from V and 6 bases from J, with 11 bases between. Germline V gene sequence: CDR1 SGHAT, CDR2 FQNNGV. This CDR3 has 12 amino acids. The DNA of the CDR3 is TGTGCCAGCAGCCAAGATCAGGGCGAGCAGTACTTC. Amino acids: CASSQDQGEQYF.

This chain joins TRBV27 and TRBJ2-7, with TRBD1 identical over 7 bases. The CDR3 sequence is 14 residues long. With V trimmed by 7 bases and J by 4 bases, 10 bases remained unmatched. Germline loops: CDR1 MNHEY, CDR2 SMNVEV (reference sequence). For the CDR3, the DNA is TGTGCCAGCAAAGACACAGGGGCCCCATACGAGCAGTACTTC. Translation gives CASKDTGAPYEQYF.

This rearrangement joins TRBV7-9 to TRBJ1-1; D might be TRBD1 (6 bases). This CDR3 is 16 amino acids long. Trimming removed 3 bases at V and 1 base at J, with 15 bases between. Germline V gene sequence: CDR1 SEHNR, CDR2 FQNEAQ (reference sequence). The CDR3 loop reads CASSFLGTQKNTEAFF. In DNA, the CDR3 is TGTGCCAGCAGCTTTCTTGGGACACAGAAGAACACTGAAGCTTTCTTT.

In nucleotides, the CDR3 is TGTGCCAGTAGTGAGGGATGGACTGAAGCTTTCTTT. Translation gives CASSEGWTEAFF. J is TRBJ1-1 and V is TRBV19; D unclear. The CDR3 is 12 residues long. The germline CDR1 and CDR2 sequences are LNHDA and SQIVND (reference sequence). Between the trimmed V and J ends, which lost 5 bases and 5 bases, there was a span of 9 bases.

The genes are TRBV19 and TRBJ1-3, with TRBD1 matching over 8 bases. Germline trimming cut 1 base from V and 3 bases from J; bases unmatched to any gene: 8. Germline loops: CDR1 LNHDA, CDR2 SQIVND (reference sequence). The CDR3 spans 17 residues. In DNA form, the CDR3 reads TGTGCCAGTAGTATAGTGACCGGGACAGGCGATGGAAACACCATATATTTT. It is translated as CASSIVTGTGDGNTIYF.

The V call is TRBV19, the J call TRBJ1-2; a possible D gene is TRBD1 (5 bases). Germline V lookup: CDR1 LNHDA, CDR2 SQIVND (reference sequence). The CDR3 spans 14 residues. V shed 5 bases and J shed 7 bases, with 17 bases lying between them. CDR3 coding DNA: TGTGCCAGTAGTCGGGCGGGGGTCGGTGCTGGCTACACCTTC. Translated, it gives CASSRAGVGAGYTF.

V is TRBV29-1 and J is TRBJ2-1; TRBD2 aligns across 10 bases. Germline V gene data show CDR1 as SQVTM and CDR2 as ANQGSEA. The CDR3 length is 13 residues. V was clipped by 7 bases and J by 8 bases; unmatched bases: 8. CDR3 sequence (DNA): TGCAGCGGATTAGCGGGGGGCCTTGATGAGCAGTTCTTC. This gives the protein CSGLAGGLDEQFF.

This chain joins TRBV4-1 and TRBJ1-2, with 7 bases matching TRBD1. J gave up 1 base and V 2 bases, and 13 bases lay outside the gene matches. The CDR3 consists of 18 residues. CDR1 is MGHRA, CDR2 YSYEKL, per germline. CDR3 sequence (DNA): TGCGCCAGCAGCCAACACAGGGGCGCAACTACCCTTAACTATGGCTACACCTTC. Translated, it gives CASSQHRGATTLNYGYTF.

This chain links TRBV12-3 or TRBV12-4 with TRBJ2-7, with 8 positions matching TRBD2. Losses at the gene ends were 5 bases for V and 7 bases for J; bases not matched to a gene: 4. The CDR3 loop spans 12 amino acids. CDR3 sequence reads: CASSKVAGEQYF. The DNA of the CDR3 is TGTGCCAGCAGTAAGGTAGCGGGGGAGCAGTACTTC.

The CDR3 DNA reads as TGCGCCAGCAGCCCCGGGGGGTTTCCAGATACGCAGTATTTT. Its translation: CASSPGGFPDTQYF. This chain links TRBV5-1 with TRBJ2-3, with 7 bases that match TRBD2. The CDR3 spans 14 residues. Germline values: CDR1 SGHRS, CDR2 YFSETQ. J was trimmed by 4 bases and V by 4 bases; bases with no gene match: 6.

V gene TRBV30 combines with J gene TRBJ1-5, with TRBD1 matching over 8 bases. V lost 2 bases, J lost 4 bases, and 4 bases stayed unmatched. Germline-derived CDR1 and CDR2 are GTSNPN and SVGIG (reference sequence). The CDR3 has 14 residues. In nucleotides, the CDR3 is TGTGCCTGGAGTTCCCGGACAGGGAATCAGCCCCAGCATTTT. Amino acids: CAWSSRTGNQPQHF.

This clone has more than one count but fewer than ten. The chain combines TRBV10-3 with TRBJ1-1; TRBD1 might be the D (6 bases). V was pared by 6 bases and J by 0 bases, with 14 bases between. Germline CDR1 is ENHRY and CDR2 is SYGVKD. The CDR3 is 15 residues long. Here the CDR3 reads CAIRGQGIMNTEAFF. The CDR3 region has the DNA TGTGCCATCAGAGGGCAGGGGATAATGAACACTGAAGCTTTCTTT.

This chain links TRBV5-5 with TRBJ1-1; unclear D gene. Trimming removed 4 bases at V and 4 bases at J, with 11 bases between. This CDR3 comprises 13 residues. The V gene's germline CDR1 is SGHKS and CDR2 YYEKEE (reference sequence). DNA for the CDR3: TGTGCCAGCAGCACTAAGGCGGGCACTGAAGCTTTCTTT. As protein: CASSTKAGTEAFF.

This rearrangement joins TRBV19 to TRBJ2-2, with TRBD1 identical over 7 bases. The CDR3 spans 15 residues. V was clipped by 3 bases and J by 8 bases; unmatched bases: 9. Germline V gene data show CDR1 as LNHDA and CDR2 as SQIVND (reference sequence). In DNA, the CDR3 is TGTGCCAGTAGTATCCCCTCAGGGGGAGTTGGGGAGCTGTTTTTT. Amino acids: CASSIPSGGVGELFF. Complete variable domain (other parts from reference TRBV19 and TRBJ2-2): DGGITQSPKYLFRKEGQNVTLSCEQNLNHDAMYWYRQDPGQGLRLIYYSQIVNDFQKGDIAEGYSVSREKKESFPLTVTSAQKNPTAFYLCASSIPSGGVGELFFGEGSRLTVL.

The J gene is TRBJ2-7, the V gene TRBV10-3, with D maybe TRBD2 (5 bases). Trimming shortened V by 1 base and J by 2 bases, and 9 bases separated the two germline ends. Germline CDR1 reads ENHRY; CDR2 reads SYGVKD. The CDR3 covers 14 residues. Here the CDR3 reads CAISELTGTYEQYF. The CDR3 DNA is TGTGCCATCAGTGAGTTGACGGGAACCTACGAGCAGTACTTC.

The count of this clone is one. The gene calls are TRBV7-8 and TRBJ1-2; D gene unclear. From germline, CDR1 is SGHVS and CDR2 FQNEAQ. The CDR3 consists of 15 residues. Deletions cut 1 base from V and 3 bases from J, with 12 bases between. The CDR3 reads CASSLDLGSHYGYTF. The DNA for the CDR3 is TGTGCCAGCAGCTTAGATCTGGGCAGTCACTATGGCTACACCTTC. Together with reference TRBV7-8 and TRBJ1-2, the CDR3 gives the full variable domain: GAGVSQSPRYKVAKRGQDVALRCDPISGHVSLFWYQQALGQGPEFLTYFQNEAQLDKSGLPSDRFFAERPEGSVSTLKIQRTQQEDSAVYLCASSLDLGSHYGYTFGSGTRLTVV.

J is TRBJ2-7 and V is TRBV5-1, with TRBD1 identical over 10 bases. The CDR3 runs to 16 residues. The trim removed 4 bases at V and 1 base at J, leaving 8 bases unmatched. From germline, CDR1 is SGHRS and CDR2 YFSETQ. CDR3 region: CASSRPRDRGSYEQYF. CDR3 DNA sequence: TGCGCCAGCAGCAGGCCCCGGGACAGGGGATCCTACGAGCAGTACTTC.

The chain joins TRBV7-8 to TRBJ1-5, with TRBD1 identical over 9 bases. CDR1 is SGHVS and CDR2 is FQNEAQ in the germline V gene. The CDR3 runs 18 residues. With 2 bases clipped from V and 5 bases from J, the junction kept 13 bases outside the gene matches. Written as DNA, the CDR3 is TGTGCCAGCAGCTTAACAGGAAGGGACAGGGTTGGAGATCAGCCCCAGCATTTT. Translating gives CASSLTGRDRVGDQPQHF.